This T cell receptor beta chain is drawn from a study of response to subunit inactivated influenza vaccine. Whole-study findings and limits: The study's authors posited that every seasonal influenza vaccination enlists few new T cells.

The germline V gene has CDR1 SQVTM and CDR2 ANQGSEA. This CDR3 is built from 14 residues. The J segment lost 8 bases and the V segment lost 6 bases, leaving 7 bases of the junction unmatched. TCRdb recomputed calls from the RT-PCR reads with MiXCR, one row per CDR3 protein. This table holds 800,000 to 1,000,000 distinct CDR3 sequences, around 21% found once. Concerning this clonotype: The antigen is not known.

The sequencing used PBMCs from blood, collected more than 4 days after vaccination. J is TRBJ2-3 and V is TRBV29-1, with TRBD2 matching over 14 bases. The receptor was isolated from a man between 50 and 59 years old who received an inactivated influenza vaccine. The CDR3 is CSVATSGGALTQYF. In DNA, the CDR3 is TGCAGCGTGGCGACTAGCGGGGGGGCCCTTACGCAGTATTTT.